The 15 T cell receptor beta chains in this list originate from one sample, sequenced in a study of immune heterogeneity within non-small cell lung tumors. A first 10-cycle multiplex round used 32 V-gene and 13 J-gene primers on TCR beta CDR3. TCRdb fed the multiplex PCR reads into MiXCR, producing one record per CDR3 protein. The sample lists about 15,000 distinct CDR3 sequences, about a third occurring once. Template was bulk tumor genomic DNA, around 600 ng per sample. Multiple widely separated biopsies were taken from each primary tumor at surgery. Samples came from untreated patients having curative surgery for newly diagnosed non-small cell lung cancer. The sample consisted of lung tumor tissue. These receptors were obtained from a woman in her forties or fifties with non-small cell lung cancer.

In its sample, this clonotype is medium-sized. The genes are TRBV12-3 or TRBV12-4 and TRBJ1-4, with TRBD1 identical over 8 bases. V shed 5 bases and J 8 bases; nucleotides not matched to a gene: 4. This CDR3 comprises 13 residues. DNA of the CDR3: TGTGCCAGCAGTCGGACAGGGAAGGAAAAACTGTTTTTT. It yields the protein CASSRTGKEKLFF.

Turning to this clonotype: It may be a read error: a sequence one base away is much more abundant. The V call is TRBV4-1, the J call TRBJ2-7, with 8 bases fitting TRBD1. Germline lookup yields CDR1 MGHRA and CDR2 YSYEKL. This CDR3 region has 15 residues. The CDR3 region is CASIQVRQGPHEQYF. The CDR3 nucleotides are TGCGCCAGCATCCAAGTCAGACAGGGGCCCCACGAGCAGTACTTC.

The table lists this clonotype with many counts. This chain connects TRBV20-1 to TRBJ2-5; no clear D. Trimming cost V 1 base and J 5 bases, with 11 bases left between them. CDR3 length equals 13 residues. The germline V gene has CDR1 DFQATT and CDR2 SNEGSKA (reference sequence). CDR3 loop: CSARAGAWETQYF. The CDR3 bases are TGCAGTGCTAGAGCCGGAGCTTGGGAGACCCAGTACTTC.

There are a few counts of this clonotype. The chain employs TRBV5-1 and TRBJ2-5; D unresolved. The CDR3 has 13 residues. Per the germline V gene, CDR1 is SGHRS and CDR2 is YFSETQ. Trimming cost V 0 bases and J 1 base, with 4 bases left between them. This chain's CDR3 is CASSLAFQETQYF. The CDR3 DNA is TGCGCCAGCAGCTTGGCCTTCCAAGAGACCCAGTACTTC.

This clonotype was observed a handful of times. V and J are TRBV10-2 and TRBJ2-7; D perhaps matches TRBD2 (5 bases). The germline V gene encodes CDR1 WSHSY and CDR2 SAAADI. Trimming left V 3 bases short and J 3 bases short, with 33 bases between. This CDR3 has 21 residues. The CDR3 DNA reads as TGCGCCAGCAGTGAACGCCCGAAGTGGGGAGACTCCACTGGCTCTAACTACGAGCAGTACTTC. Protein: CASSERPKWGDSTGSNYEQYF.

There are a few counts of this clonotype. The chain combines TRBV10-3 with TRBJ2-7; TRBD1 might be the D (6 bases). The germline V and J ends were trimmed by 2 bases and 5 bases, with 16 bases remaining between them. Germline assignment: CDR1 ENHRY and CDR2 SYGVKD. This CDR3 contains 15 residues. CDR3 sequence (DNA): TGTGCCATCAGTGAGACATTACAGGGTATCGACGAGCAGTACTTC. Protein product: CAISETLQGIDEQYF.

Regarding this clonotype: Because it lacks the conserved phenylalanine or tryptophan at the end, this CDR3 is likely a read error. No DNA is shown, since the ends of the CDR3 on it are uncertain; the CDR3 is the one TCRdb lists. The chain has TRBV28 and TRBJ2-4; TRBD2 is taken as the D call from the table, unchecked against the DNA. The CDR3 is 16 residues long, counting both termini. CDR1 and CDR2 from the germline V gene are MDHEN and SYDVKM. CDR3 region: CASSLHYPVYEQYFGP.

This clonotype was observed at least ten times. CDR3 sequence (DNA): TGTGCCAGCAGTGAAGAAGTAGACAGCCCAGGGGAGACCCAGTACTTC. This translates into CASSEEVDSPGETQYF. The chain has TRBV6-1 and TRBJ2-5, with D perhaps TRBD1 (5 bases). This CDR3 spans 16 amino acids. V was pared by 1 base and J by 5 bases, with 17 bases between. Germline loops: CDR1 MNHNS, CDR2 SASEGT.

By its share, this clonotype is large. This chain uses TRBV7-2 with TRBJ2-7; TRBD2 is a possible D gene (5 bases). Trimming took off 4 bases at V and 2 bases at J, with 9 bases between the two ends. The CDR3 is 13 residues long. Germline values: CDR1 SGHTA, CDR2 FQGNSA. CDR3 in DNA: TGTGCCAGCAGCTCACTAGAAACCTACGAGCAGTACTTC. This translates into CASSSLETYEQYF.

This clonotype was recorded many times. The J gene is TRBJ1-1, the V gene TRBV5-1; D might be TRBD1 (5 bases). The CDR3 extends over 12 amino acids. V was shortened by 4 bases and J by 6 bases, with 10 bases between the two germline ends. Germline assignment: CDR1 SGHRS and CDR2 YFSETQ. The CDR3: CASSPGSPEAFF. CDR3 nucleotides: TGCGCCAGCAGCCCAGGGTCACCTGAAGCTTTCTTT.

This clonotype was seen repeatedly, ten times or more. The chain joins TRBV6-5 to TRBJ1-2; unclear D gene. V was trimmed by 0 bases and J by 6 bases, leaving 8 bases between them. This CDR3 comprises 13 residues. Germline loops: CDR1 MNHEY, CDR2 SVGAGI. CDR3 protein: CASSYSGRDGYTF. The CDR3 DNA reads as TGTGCCAGCAGTTACTCAGGCAGAGATGGCTACACCTTC.

As for this clonotype: A read error may explain this, as a much larger clone is one base away. V usage is TRBV12-3 or TRBV12-4 and J usage is TRBJ1-2, with D unresolved. The CDR3 covers 13 residues. Deletions cut 7 bases from V and 5 bases from J, with 14 bases between. The CDR3 spells CASIFGRGYGYTF. The CDR3 DNA reads as TGTGCCAGCATCTTCGGACGAGGATATGGCTACACCTTC.

The genes are TRBV2 and TRBJ1-2; D may be TRBD1 (6 bases). Trimming left V 5 bases short and J 4 bases short, with 14 bases between. This CDR3 is 14 amino acids long. Germline lookup yields CDR1 SNHLY and CDR2 FYNNEI. CDR3 in amino acids: CASSFRGSPYGYTF. CDR3 sequence (DNA): TGTGCCAGCAGTTTCAGGGGCAGCCCCTATGGCTACACCTTC.

For the CDR3, the DNA is TGTGCCAGCAGCCCAGGGGGATCCTACGAGCAGTACTTC. This sequence encodes CASSPGGSYEQYF. The chain links TRBV5-5 to TRBJ2-7, with 7 bases fitting TRBD1. This CDR3 region has 13 residues. CDR1 SGHKS and CDR2 YYEKEE come from the germline V gene (reference sequence). Trimming removed 4 bases from V and 1 base from J; junction bases left unmatched: 2.

This chain joins TRBV30 and TRBJ1-4, with D possibly being TRBD1 (6 bases). CDR3 length: 14 amino acids. V lost 4 bases to trimming and J lost 8 bases, with 17 bases between them. Germline-derived CDR1 and CDR2 are GTSNPN and SVGIG (reference sequence). The DNA of the CDR3 is TGTGCCTGGAATCCTGGGGGGGCTGGGGAAAAACTGTTTTTT. Amino acids: CAWNPGGAGEKLFF.